Listed here are 7 T cell receptor beta chains from one sample, sequenced in a study of T-cell reconstitution after alpha-beta-depleted transplantation in children. The TCRbeta library was prepared with unique molecular identifiers. TCRdb redid the calling of the PCR reads with MiXCR, one entry per CDR3 protein. The sample consists of about 600,000 distinct CDR3 sequences, approximately 10% of them appearing once. This specimen was PBMCs from the stem cell graft donor, taken from the stem cell graft. Every receptor here comes from a human donor who donated a stem cell graft to a child with acute myeloid leukemia.

This clonotype was seen only a few times. The chain uses TRBV29-1 and TRBJ2-5; no reliable D call. The V gene lost 0 bases and the J gene lost 7 bases, with 6 bases spanning the gap. The germline V gene has CDR1 SQVTM and CDR2 ANQGSEA. The CDR3 is 11 residues long. As DNA, the CDR3 is TGCAGCGTTGAAGATACCGGGACCCAGTACTTC. It codes for CSVEDTGTQYF.

This chain joins TRBV6-5 and TRBJ2-1, with 7 bases matching TRBD1. CDR3 length equals 16 residues. Per the germline V gene, CDR1 is MNHEY and CDR2 is SVGAGI. With V trimmed by 0 bases and J by 5 bases, 7 bases remained unmatched. As DNA, the CDR3 is TGTGCCAGCAGTTACTCGTGGGGACAGCAAGACAATGAGCAGTTCTTC. Translation gives CASSYSWGQQDNEQFF.

The chain recombines TRBV3-1 with TRBJ1-5; D is ambiguous. V was shortened by 0 bases and J by 3 bases, with 3 bases between the two germline ends. Germline CDR1 LGHDT, CDR2 YNNKEL (reference sequence). The CDR3 spans 13 residues. The CDR3 sequence: CASSQEPNQPQHF. For the CDR3, the DNA is TGTGCCAGCAGCCAAGAGCCCAATCAGCCCCAGCATTTT. Full variable domain (remainder filled in from reference TRBV3-1 and TRBJ1-5): DTAVSQTPKYLVTQMGNDKSIKCEQNLGHDTMYWYKQDSKKFLKIMFSYNNKELIINETVPNRFSPKSPDKAHLNLHINSLELGDSAVYFCASSQEPNQPQHFGDGTRLSIL.

In this sample, this clonotype turned up many times. V and J are TRBV20-1 and TRBJ2-1; 10 bases align to TRBD2. The CDR3 extends over 16 amino acids. The germline V gene has CDR1 DFQATT and CDR2 SNEGSKA (reference sequence). Trimming cost V 1 base and J 7 bases; bases outside gene matches: 10. This CDR3 reads CSARAHSGRKMNEQFF. DNA for the CDR3: TGCAGTGCTAGAGCCCATAGCGGGAGGAAAATGAATGAGCAGTTCTTC.

The chain carries TRBV14 and TRBJ2-7, with no clear D. Germline V gene sequence: CDR1 SGHDN, CDR2 FVKESK. The CDR3 loop spans 14 amino acids. V lost 1 base to trimming and J lost 5 bases, with 12 bases between them. The CDR3: CASSQAFFPDEQYF. The CDR3 DNA reads TGTGCCAGCAGCCAAGCATTCTTCCCCGACGAGCAGTACTTC.

This clonotype has just one count. At one boundary the junction diverges from the germline segment, which might be a read error. The V gene is TRBV20-1, the J gene TRBJ2-2, with a weak D call TRBD1 (8 bases). CDR3 length: 14 amino acids. The germline CDR1 and CDR2 sequences are DFQATT and SNEGSKA (reference sequence). The CDR3, as DNA: TGCAGTGTCCAGGGGGCGCGCTATGGCGGGGGGCTGTTTTTT. This translates into CSVQGARYGGGLFF.

Only a few counts were recorded for this clonotype. The V call is TRBV9, the J call TRBJ2-1; D gene unclear. From germline, CDR1 is SGDLS and CDR2 YYNGEE. This CDR3 comprises 14 residues. The ends were cut back, 2 bases at V and 4 bases at J, with 10 bases in the middle. This CDR3 is CASSVWVGYNEQFF. The CDR3 nucleotides are TGTGCCAGCAGCGTTTGGGTTGGGTACAATGAGCAGTTCTTC.